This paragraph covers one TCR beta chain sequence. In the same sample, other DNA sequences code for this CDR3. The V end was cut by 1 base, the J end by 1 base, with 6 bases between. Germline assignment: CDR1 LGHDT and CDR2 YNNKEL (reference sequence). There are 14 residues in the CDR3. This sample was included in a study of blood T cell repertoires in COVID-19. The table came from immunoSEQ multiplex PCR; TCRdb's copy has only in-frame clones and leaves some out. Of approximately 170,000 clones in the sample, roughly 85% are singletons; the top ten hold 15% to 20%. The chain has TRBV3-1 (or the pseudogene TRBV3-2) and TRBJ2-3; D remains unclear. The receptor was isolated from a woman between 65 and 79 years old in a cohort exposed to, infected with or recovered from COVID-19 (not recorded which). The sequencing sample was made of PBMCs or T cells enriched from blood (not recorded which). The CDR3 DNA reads TGTGCCAGCAGCCAAGGAGGTGGCACAGATACGCAGTATTTT. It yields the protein CASSQGGGTDTQYF.